The clone carrying this T cell receptor beta chain was detected only a few times. The antigen is undetermined. Trimming stripped 2 bases from V and 2 bases from J, with 12 bases between. This CDR3 is 15 amino acids long. The germline V gene has CDR1 LGHDT and CDR2 YNNKEL (reference sequence). This entry belongs to a study of response to subunit inactivated influenza vaccine. Broader study findings: Few new T cells, the authors suggested, are recruited by each seasonal influenza vaccination.

TCRdb reprocessed the RT-PCR reads with MiXCR, giving one entry per CDR3 protein. Of 710,000 or so distinct CDR3 sequences listed, approximately 14% are singletons. The chain employs TRBV3-1 and TRBJ2-5; D gene unclear. This material consisted of PBMCs from blood, taken 11 to 12 days after vaccination. The receptor was derived from a man aged 50-59 years who received an inactivated influenza vaccine. CDR3 amino acids: CASSQSTVGQETQYF. In DNA, the CDR3 is TGTGCCAGCAGCCAAAGCACCGTGGGGCAAGAGACCCAGTACTTC.